Described below is a single T cell receptor beta chain sequence and its context. Sequencing used immunoSEQ multiplex PCR; TCRdb keeps in-frame clones, though not all of them. Of about 92,000 clones detected, about nine tenths appear once; the ten largest clones hold around a sixth. The sample belongs to a study of glioma-infiltrating T cells after dendritic cell vaccination. The germline gives CDR1 SNHLY, CDR2 FYNNEI. The CDR3 is 15 residues long. V was pared by 6 bases and J by 4 bases, with 5 bases of the junction left unmatched. The source of this sequence is a human donor with glioblastoma. The sample consisted of blood, taken before dendritic cell vaccination. The V gene is TRBV2, the J gene TRBJ2-7; 14 bases fit TRBD2. The chain's CDR3 is CASRGGTSGGYEQYF. The CDR3, as DNA: TGTGCCAGCAGAGGAGGGACTAGCGGGGGATACGAGCAGTACTTC.